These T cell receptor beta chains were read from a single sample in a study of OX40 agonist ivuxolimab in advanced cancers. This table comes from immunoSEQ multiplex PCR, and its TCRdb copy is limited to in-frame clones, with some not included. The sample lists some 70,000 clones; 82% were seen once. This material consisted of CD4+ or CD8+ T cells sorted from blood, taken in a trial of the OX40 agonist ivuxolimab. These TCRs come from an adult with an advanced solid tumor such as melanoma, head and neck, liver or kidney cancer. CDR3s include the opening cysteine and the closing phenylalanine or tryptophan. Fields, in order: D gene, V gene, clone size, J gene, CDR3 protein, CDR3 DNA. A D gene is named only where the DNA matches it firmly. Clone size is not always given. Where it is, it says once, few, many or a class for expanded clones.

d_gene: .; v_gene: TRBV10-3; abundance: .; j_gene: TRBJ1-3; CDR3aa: CATMTALSGNTIYF; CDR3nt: TGTGCCACAATGACTGCGCTCTCTGGAAACACCATATATTTT
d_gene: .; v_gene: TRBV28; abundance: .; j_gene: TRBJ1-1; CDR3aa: CASGRQTAFF; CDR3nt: TGTGCCAGCGGTAGGCAGACGGCTTTCTTT
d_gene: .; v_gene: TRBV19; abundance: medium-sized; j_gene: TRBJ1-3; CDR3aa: CASSVFRDTLPIYF; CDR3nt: TGTGCCAGTAGTGTGTTCCGGGACACCTTACCCATATATTTT
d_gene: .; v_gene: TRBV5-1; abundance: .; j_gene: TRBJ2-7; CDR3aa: CASTLSGGTANSYEQYF; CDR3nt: TGCGCCAGCACTTTGAGCGGCGGGACAGCAAACTCCTACGAGCAGTACTTC
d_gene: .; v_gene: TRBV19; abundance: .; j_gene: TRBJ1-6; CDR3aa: CASSTTSSYNSPLHF; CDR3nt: TGTGCCAGTAGTACAACAAGCTCCTATAATTCACCCCTCCACTTT
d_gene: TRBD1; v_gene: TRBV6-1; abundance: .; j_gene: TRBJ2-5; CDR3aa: CASSAFGQGFQETQYF; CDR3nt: TGTGCCAGCAGTGCCTTCGGACAGGGGTTTCAAGAGACCCAGTACTTC
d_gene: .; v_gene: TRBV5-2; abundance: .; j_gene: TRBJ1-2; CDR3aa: CASRQEYRNYGYTF; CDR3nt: TGCGCCAGCAGACAAGAGTACAGGAACTATGGCTACACCTTC
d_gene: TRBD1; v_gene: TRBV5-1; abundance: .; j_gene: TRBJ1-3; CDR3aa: CASSPGTEGNTIYF; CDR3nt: TGCGCCAGCAGCCCGGGGACAGAGGGAAACACCATATATTTT
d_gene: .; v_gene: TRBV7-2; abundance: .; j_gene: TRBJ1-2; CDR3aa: CASSLSPGFGYTF; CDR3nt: TGTGCCAGCAGCTTGAGTCCAGGGTTTGGCTACACCTTC
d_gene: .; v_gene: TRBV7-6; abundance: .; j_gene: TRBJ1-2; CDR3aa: CASSFLGLDYGYTF; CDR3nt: TGTGCCAGCAGCTTTCTTGGACTGGACTATGGCTACACCTTC
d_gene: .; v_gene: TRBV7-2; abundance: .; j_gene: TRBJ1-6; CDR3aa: CASTRFAGSRDSPLHF; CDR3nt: TGTGCCAGCACCAGATTCGCGGGGTCGCGTGATTCACCCCTCCACTTT
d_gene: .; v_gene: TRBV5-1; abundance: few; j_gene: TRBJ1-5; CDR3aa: CASSIDPDRTNQPQHF; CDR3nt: TGCGCCAGCAGTATCGATCCGGACAGAACCAATCAGCCCCAGCATTTT
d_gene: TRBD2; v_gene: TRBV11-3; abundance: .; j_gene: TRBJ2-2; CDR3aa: CASSKGLATGGELFF; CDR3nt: TGTGCCAGCAGCAAGGGACTAGCGACAGGTGGGGAGCTGTTTTTT
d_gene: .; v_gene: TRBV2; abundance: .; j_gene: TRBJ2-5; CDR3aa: CASSPPAETQYF; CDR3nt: TGTGCCAGCAGTCCTCCAGCGGAGACCCAGTACTTC
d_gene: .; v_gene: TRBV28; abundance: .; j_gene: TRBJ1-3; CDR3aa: CATRPGGTSGNTIYF; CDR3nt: TGTGCCACCCGCCCCGGGGGGACCTCTGGAAACACCATATATTTT
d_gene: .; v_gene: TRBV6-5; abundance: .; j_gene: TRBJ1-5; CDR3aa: CASSDRDIQPQHF; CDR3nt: TGTGCCAGCAGTGACCGGGACATCCAGCCCCAGCATTTT
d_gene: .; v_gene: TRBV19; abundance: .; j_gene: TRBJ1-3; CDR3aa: CASSNDRGGSGNTIYF; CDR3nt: TGTGCCAGTAGTAACGATCGGGGAGGCTCTGGAAACACCATATATTTT
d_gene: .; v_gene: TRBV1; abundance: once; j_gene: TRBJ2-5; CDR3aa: CTSRAEGGTKRTQYF; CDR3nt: TGCACCAGCAGGGCGGAGGGAGGAACCAAGAGAACCCAGTACTTC
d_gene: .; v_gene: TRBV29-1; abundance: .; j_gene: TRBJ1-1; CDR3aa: CSVATTNTEAFF; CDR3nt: TGCAGCGTTGCAACCACGAACACTGAAGCTTTCTTT
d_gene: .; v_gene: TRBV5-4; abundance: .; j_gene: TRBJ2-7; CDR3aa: CASSLMDSGEQYF; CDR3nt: TGTGCCAGCAGCTTGATGGACTCCGGAGAGCAGTACTTC
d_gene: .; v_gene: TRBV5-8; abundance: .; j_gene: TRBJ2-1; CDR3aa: CASSTRASGYNEQFF; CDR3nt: TGTGCCAGCAGCACCCGGGCCTCTGGGTACAATGAGCAGTTCTTC
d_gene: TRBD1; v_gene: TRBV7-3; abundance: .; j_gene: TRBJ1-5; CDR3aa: CASSLRDRVGNQPQHF; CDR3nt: TGTGCCAGCAGCTTAAGGGACAGGGTCGGGAATCAGCCCCAGCATTTT
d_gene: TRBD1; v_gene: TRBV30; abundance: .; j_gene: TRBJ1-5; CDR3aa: CAWSADRGPNSNQPQHF; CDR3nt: TGTGCCTGGAGCGCAGACAGGGGGCCTAATAGCAATCAGCCCCAGCATTTT
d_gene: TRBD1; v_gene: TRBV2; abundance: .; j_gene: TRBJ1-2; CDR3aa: CASSNPTGGGNYGYTF; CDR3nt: TGTGCCAGCAGTAATCCGACAGGGGGCGGAAACTATGGCTACACCTTC
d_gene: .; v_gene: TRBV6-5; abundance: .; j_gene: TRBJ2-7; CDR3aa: CASIKDRRWYF; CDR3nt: TGTGCCAGCATAAAAGACAGACGGTGGTACTTC
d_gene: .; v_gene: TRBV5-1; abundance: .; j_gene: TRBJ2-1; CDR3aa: CASSLISSSYNEQFF; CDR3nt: TGCGCCAGCAGCTTGATCTCATCGTCTTACAATGAGCAGTTCTTC
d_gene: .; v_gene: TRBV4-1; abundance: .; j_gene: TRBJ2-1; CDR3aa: CASSQARTAYNEQFF; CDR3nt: TGCGCCAGCAGCCAAGCGAGGACAGCGTACAATGAGCAGTTCTTC